This T cell receptor (beta chain) was identified in a study of blood T cell repertoires in COVID-19 (dated by TCRdb to 2019 to 2021). As for the study more broadly: Samples covering the acute and convalescent phases of COVID-19 were provided by collaborators in the United States, Italy and Spain. The prospective study material was composed of cDNA or gDNA derived from T cells, B-cell-depleted T cells, or PBMCs. The samples were drawn from two sources: the first 160 participants of the ongoing ImmuneRACE study, and over 1,000 subjects contributed by 6 global collaborators. Deeply sampled blood TCRbeta repertoires from subjects exposed to, actively infected with, or recovered from COVID-19 were included in the dataset. Nearly every sample came with metadata listing a de-identified subject ID, COVID-19 status, age in years and sex. The repertoires were made available in a free public database intended to serve as a resource for research on the immune response to SARS-CoV-2. Where available, HLA class I and class II types were taken from metadata supplied by the sample provider and were not determined by assay-based typing.

Study-wide findings and limitations: How much clinical and demographic metadata was included differed by source and by participant, and the metadata was provided uncurated.

The CDR3 runs 13 residues from the cysteine to the phenylalanine. The retained sequence is limited to the CDR3, 39 bases, with the frame set at the first base. Reading the germline V gene gives CDR1 SQVTM and CDR2 ANQGSEA. Clipping removes 6 bases from V and 9 bases from J, with 6 as the unmatched junction base count. The immunoSEQ Assay, a bias-controlled multiplex PCR, was used to amplify TCRbeta CDR3 regions from genomic DNA. The study's own analysis went as follows. The number of nucleated cells in each sample was estimated from the amplification of reference gene primers within the assay. To quantify the absolute abundance of each unique TCRbeta CDR3 rearrangement, sequence reads were collapsed and filtered. Productive Simpson clonality was computed per sample as the square root of Simpson's diversity index over productive rearrangements. TCRdb's version of the immuneACCESS table is confined to in-frame rearrangements and falls short of the full clone set. An unresolved V gene accounts for under half of the shortfall where checked; the remainder is of unknown origin. From that table come the V and J calls and clone size; the DNA was used to work out D and trimming. Here the sample has approximately 280,000 clones; roughly 80% occur a single time. Clones ranked in the top ten supply 5% of the sample.

Participants in the prospective study were enrolled through a virtual design, were aged roughly 18 to 90 years, and lived in approximately 25 United States geographic areas. In the prospective study, cohorts were assigned on the basis of participant-reported clinical history obtained from a screening survey and a study questionnaire. Exposed participants had been in contact, within 2 weeks of entering the study, with a person who had a PCR-confirmed or clinician-diagnosed case of COVID-19. In the prospective study, whole blood, serum and a nasopharyngeal or oropharyngeal swab were collected from each participant by mobile phlebotomists. Participants in the prospective study had the option to provide additional blood draws and questionnaires over a 2-month period. Before DNA extraction, prospective study blood samples were shipped either frozen or at room temperature. On this clone itself: The target of this receptor is not known. Nothing much larger sits one base from this clone, and base qualities are not available.

The receptor's source is a man aged 35 to 55 who had been exposed to COVID-19. The chain is assembled from TRBV29-1 and TRBJ2-1, with 12 bases aligning to TRBD2. Sequencing was carried out using PBMCs or T cells enriched from blood (not recorded which). The sequence in DNA is TGCAGCGTCCGACTAGCGGGAGAAGGTGAGCAGTTCTTC. Its translation is CSVRLAGEGEQFF.